These 13 T cell receptor beta chains were sequenced from one sample in a study of beta chain features in type 1 diabetes listed by TCRdb under 2018. Beyond this particular receptor, the publication reports: Type 1 diabetes patients showed a moderate but significant shortening of TCRB CDR3 length in all four CD4+ subsets.

Libraries were constructed by the immunoSEQ multiplex PCR assay. The entire isolated RNA was reverse transcribed using the High Capacity cDNA Reverse Transcription Kit, and thus expressed TCRB transcripts were sequenced. TCRdb re-hosts the immuneACCESS table, in-frame sequences only. Its copies lack some clones; in the studies checked, an unresolved V gene accounts for under half of them, and the cause for the rest is not known. The sample table holds around 360,000 clones, of which 10% to 15% were seen once. About 0.01% of the sample comes from the top ten. The antigens of these receptors remain unknown. What was sequenced was naive CD4+ T cells from blood. This sample's cell subset or site label indicates: true naive CD4+ T cells. These receptors all stem from a woman in her late teens or twenties with type 1 diabetes.

The V and J genes are TRBV5-4 and TRBJ2-7, with D perhaps matching TRBD2 (6 bases). V lost 0 bases and J 4 bases, leaving 11 bases between the germline ends. Per germline, CDR1 SGHNT and CDR2 YYREEE (reference sequence). The CDR3 runs 14 residues. The CDR3 sequence is CASSLAGATYEQYF. Here the CDR3 DNA reads TGTGCCAGCAGCTTGGCGGGAGCGACGTACGAGCAGTACTTC.

The rearrangement joins TRBV29-1 to TRBJ1-2, with 7 bases lining up with TRBD1. Germline V gene sequence: CDR1 SQVTM, CDR2 ANQGSEA. The V gene end was trimmed by 7 bases and the J gene end by 4 bases; junction bases not matched to a gene: 6. This CDR3 has 12 amino acids. The CDR3: CSAHRDSYGYTF. CDR3 nucleotide sequence: TGCAGCGCCCACAGGGACAGCTATGGCTACACCTTC.

The chain uses TRBV18 and TRBJ2-5; 11 nucleotides agree with TRBD2. The CDR3 totals 16 residues. Germline-derived CDR1 and CDR2 are KGHSH and LQKENI. With 3 bases clipped from V and 3 bases from J, the junction kept 6 bases outside the gene matches. The DNA of the CDR3 is TGTGCCAGCTCACCCGGGACTAGCGGAGGGAAAGAGACCCAGTACTTC. Protein sequence: CASSPGTSGGKETQYF.

This clone has more than one count but fewer than ten. V is TRBV5-4 and J is TRBJ2-6, with D unclear. Trimming took off 3 bases at V and 0 bases at J, with 7 bases between the two ends. Germline CDR1 and CDR2: SGHNT and YYREEE (reference sequence). The CDR3 consists of 15 residues. CDR3 nucleotides: TGTGCCAGCAGCTCCTCCTACTCTGGGGCCAACGTCCTGACTTTC. Its translation is CASSSSYSGANVLTF. Complete variable domain (other parts from reference TRBV5-4 and TRBJ2-6): ETGVTQSPTHLIKTRGQQVTLRCSSQSGHNTVSWYQQALGQGPQFIFQYYREEENGRGNFPPRFSGLQFPNYSSELNVNALELDDSALYLCASSSSYSGANVLTFGAGSRLTVL.

The chain combines TRBV5-1 with TRBJ2-1; tentatively, D is TRBD1 (5 bases). Germline-derived CDR1 and CDR2 are SGHRS and YFSETQ. CDR3 size: 13 residues. V dropped 0 bases and J dropped 9 bases, with 10 bases sitting between them. Here the CDR3 DNA reads TGCGCCAGCAGCTTGGGGCAGGGCGGTGAGCAGTTCTTC. It encodes CASSLGQGGEQFF.

The chain combines TRBV7-9 with TRBJ2-6, with D possibly TRBD1 on 5 matching bases. V was shortened by 5 bases and J by 5 bases, with 13 bases between the two germline ends. CDR3 size: 15 residues. Germline V lookup: CDR1 SEHNR, CDR2 FQNEAQ (reference sequence). Written as DNA, the CDR3 is TGTGCCAGCAGCGCCTGGCAGGGTAGGGCCAACGTCCTGACTTTC. Protein sequence: CASSAWQGRANVLTF.

This clone was seen a few times. Other DNA sequences of this sample code for an identical CDR3. The chain couples TRBV18 to TRBJ1-1, with unresolved D. In germline, CDR1 is KGHSH, CDR2 LQKENI. Trimming pared 2 bases from V and 0 bases from J, leaving 4 bases between. The CDR3 length is 13 residues. The CDR3 nucleotides read TGTGCCAGCTCACCAACGGTGAACACTGAAGCTTTCTTT. Translation gives CASSPTVNTEAFF.

V and J are TRBV6-6 and TRBJ2-5, with a tentative D call TRBD2 (5 bases). The CDR3 spans 12 residues. Trimming pared 6 bases from V and 9 bases from J, leaving 14 bases between. Germline V CDR1 and CDR2: MNHNY, SVGAGI (reference sequence). The CDR3 DNA reads TGTGCCAGCAGGACCGATTTAGCGTCCCAGTACTTC. Translating gives CASRTDLASQYF.

The V call is TRBV29-1, the J call TRBJ2-3; D gene unclear. The CDR3 is 13 amino acids. The germline V and J ends were trimmed by 3 bases and 0 bases, with 7 bases remaining between them. Germline CDR1 reads SQVTM; CDR2 reads ANQGSEA. CDR3: CSVDSTSTDTQYF. The CDR3 bases are TGCAGCGTTGATTCAACTAGCACAGATACGCAGTATTTT.

This clone appeared a few times. This chain joins TRBV7-9 and TRBJ2-6; 7 bases line up with TRBD1. The CDR3 length is 19 residues. CDR1 is SEHNR and CDR2 is FQNEAQ in the germline V gene (reference sequence). Trimming cost V 5 bases and J 0 bases; bases outside gene matches: 13. CDR3 coding DNA: TGTGCCAGCAGCCGGTCCCGGGACAGCCAAAACTCTGGGGCCAACGTCCTGACTTTC. Its translation: CASSRSRDSQNSGANVLTF.

The chain uses TRBV5-1 and TRBJ2-2, with 7 bases fitting TRBD1. CDR1 is SGHRS and CDR2 is YFSETQ in the germline V gene. The CDR3 is 15 amino acids. J lost 4 bases, V lost 4 bases, and 7 bases had no gene match. CDR3 sequence (DNA): TGCGCCAGCAGCCCCGGGACAGCCGGCACCGGGGAGCTGTTTTTT. Its translation: CASSPGTAGTGELFF.

V usage is TRBV25-1 and J usage is TRBJ1-5, with 7 bases identical to TRBD1. The CDR3 has 15 residues. Germline trimming cut 4 bases from V and 4 bases from J; bases unmatched to any gene: 7. Germline CDR1 reads MGHDK; CDR2 reads SYGVNS. CDR3: CASSVRQGRNQPQHF. In nucleotides, the CDR3 is TGTGCCAGCAGTGTCCGACAGGGCCGGAATCAGCCCCAGCATTTT.

The genes are TRBV7-2 and TRBJ2-2, with D perhaps matching TRBD1 (5 bases). V lost 4 bases, J lost 4 bases, and 13 bases lay in between. Germline CDR1 SGHTA, CDR2 FQGNSA. This CDR3 comprises 15 residues. The chain's CDR3 is CASSSWTRSTGELFF. DNA for the CDR3: TGTGCCAGCAGCTCATGGACACGGTCCACCGGGGAGCTGTTTTTT.